The next 11 T cell receptor beta chains were all read from a single sample in a study of blood T cell repertoires in COVID-19 (dated by TCRdb to 2020 to 2022). Library preparation used the immunoSEQ multiplex PCR assay. The table was pulled from immuneACCESS by TCRdb, which kept in-frame rearrangements only. Such tables lose some clones; where checked, under half of the loss comes from unresolved V genes, and the rest has no known cause. In all, the sample holds some 100,000 clones, and approximately 86% of those were seen once. 13% of the sample lies in the top ten. Sequencing was done on a sample of peripheral blood. These receptors were collected from a man aged 50-59 years with active or convalescent COVID-19.

CDR3 nucleotide sequence: TGTGCCAGCAGCTTAGCTCAGGGTCCCGAGCAGTACTTC. This translates into CASSLAQGPEQYF. The chain combines TRBV7-2 with TRBJ2-7, with D tentatively TRBD1 (5 bases). The germline V gene encodes CDR1 SGHTA and CDR2 FQGNSA. CDR3 length: 13 amino acids. V lost 0 bases and J 6 bases, leaving 9 bases between the germline ends.

The V and J genes are TRBV10-2 and TRBJ1-5, with 11 bases identical to TRBD1. The CDR3 has 14 amino acids. The trim removed 8 bases at V and 9 bases at J, leaving 9 bases unmatched. The germline CDR1 and CDR2 sequences are WSHSY and SAAADI. CDR3 nucleotides: TGCGCCAGCGCCGGGACAGGGGGGGGATCGCCCCAGCATTTT. It translates to CASAGTGGGSPQHF.

J is TRBJ2-3 and V is TRBV7-9; 8 nucleotides agree with TRBD1. CDR1 and CDR2 (germline): SEHNR, FQNEAQ (reference sequence). The CDR3 runs to 16 residues. Trimming took 1 base from V and 0 from J; bases not matched to a gene: 3. The CDR3 here is CASSLGTGKSTDTQYF. The CDR3 nucleotides are TGTGCCAGCAGCTTAGGGACAGGGAAAAGCACAGATACGCAGTATTTT.

DNA of the CDR3: TGTGCCACCAGTGAAAAGACAGGGAACAACTATGGCTACACCTTC. Encoded protein: CATSEKTGNNYGYTF. The rearrangement uses TRBV24-1 and TRBJ1-2; 7 bases fit TRBD1. Trimming removed 4 bases from V and 2 bases from J; junction bases left unmatched: 6. The CDR3 runs 15 residues. The germline V gene encodes CDR1 KGHDR and CDR2 SFDVKD.

The chain is built from TRBV19 and TRBJ2-3; tentatively, D is TRBD2 (6 bases). Trimming took 5 bases from V and 4 from J, leaving 16 bases between them. Germline V gene sequence: CDR1 LNHDA, CDR2 SQIVND (reference sequence). This CDR3 has 15 amino acids. In DNA, the CDR3 is TGTGCCAGTAGTCCACTGGGGGGTGTAGCAGATACGCAGTATTTT. The encoded protein is CASSPLGGVADTQYF.

The genes are TRBV4-2 and TRBJ1-5; D is possibly TRBD1 (5 bases). V was trimmed by 1 base and J by 7 bases, leaving 17 bases between them. CDR3 size: 16 residues. Per the germline V gene, CDR1 is LGHNA and CDR2 is YNFKEQ. The CDR3 spells CASSQAQIQTGQPQHF. In DNA, the CDR3 is TGTGCCAGCAGCCAAGCACAAATACAAACAGGACAGCCCCAGCATTTT.

The chain recombines TRBV11-2 with TRBJ1-3; D unresolved. The germline CDR1 and CDR2 sequences are SGHAT and FQNNGV. Trimming took 0 bases from V and 0 from J, leaving 9 bases between them. This CDR3 is 16 amino acids long. CDR3 in DNA: TGTGCCAGCAGCTTAGATCTGGGAGTCTCTGGAAACACCATATATTTT. Translation: CASSLDLGVSGNTIYF.

The genes are TRBV24-1 and TRBJ2-5; 9 nucleotides align to TRBD2. The V and J ends lost 0 bases and 7 bases, in that order; junction bases with no gene match: 11. Germline loops: CDR1 KGHDR, CDR2 SFDVKD. This CDR3 spans 17 amino acids. The CDR3 sequence is CATSDLASSGELGTQYF. CDR3 sequence (DNA): TGTGCCACCAGTGATTTGGCGTCTAGCGGGGAATTGGGGACCCAGTACTTC.

The rearrangement links TRBV6-1 to TRBJ2-7, with D perhaps TRBD1 (5 bases). This CDR3 has 16 residues. V was trimmed by 2 bases and J by 6 bases, leaving 20 bases between them. Germline V gene data show CDR1 as MNHNS and CDR2 as SASEGT. Here the CDR3 reads CASSESYTGTTTEQYF. For the CDR3, the DNA is TGTGCCAGCAGTGAAAGTTATACAGGCACTACCACCGAGCAGTACTTC.

This chain connects TRBV27 to TRBJ2-1, with a tentative D call TRBD2 (7 bases). The CDR3 sequence is 16 residues long. Germline CDR1 reads MNHEY; CDR2 reads SMNVEV (reference sequence). V was trimmed by 7 bases and J by 7 bases, leaving 23 bases between them. CDR3 nucleotides: TGTGCCAGCAAGAGAGCTCGCGGGGGCACGGTTAATGAGCAGTTCTTC. Its translation: CASKRARGGTVNEQFF.

This clone was found once. The gene calls are TRBV27 and TRBJ1-3, with TRBD1 as a possible D gene (5 bases). This CDR3 region has 13 residues. With 5 bases removed from V and 4 bases from J, the gap between germline ends came to 9 bases. Germline CDR1 is MNHEY and CDR2 is SMNVEV (reference sequence). The CDR3 DNA reads TGTGCCAGCAGTGAGCACAGGGGAAACACCATATATTTT. Translating it yields CASSEHRGNTIYF.